Listed here is a single T cell receptor beta chain. The V and J ends lost 4 bases and 3 bases respectively, with 7 bases between them. The germline V gene has CDR1 PRHDT and CDR2 FYEKMQ (reference sequence). CDR3 length equals 13 residues. This entry comes from a study of control samples from healthy donors and cancer patients. Assay: immunoSEQ multiplex PCR; the TCRdb copy retains only in-frame clones and omits some. The table shows about 82,000 clones, with approximately 87% occurring only once. This TCR derives from a man aged 50-60 years in good health. V is TRBV13 and J is TRBJ1-5; no clear D. Sequenced material: blood. Here the CDR3 reads CASSSDSNQPQHF. The CDR3 nucleotides are TGTGCCAGCAGCTCAGACTCCAATCAGCCCCAGCATTTT.